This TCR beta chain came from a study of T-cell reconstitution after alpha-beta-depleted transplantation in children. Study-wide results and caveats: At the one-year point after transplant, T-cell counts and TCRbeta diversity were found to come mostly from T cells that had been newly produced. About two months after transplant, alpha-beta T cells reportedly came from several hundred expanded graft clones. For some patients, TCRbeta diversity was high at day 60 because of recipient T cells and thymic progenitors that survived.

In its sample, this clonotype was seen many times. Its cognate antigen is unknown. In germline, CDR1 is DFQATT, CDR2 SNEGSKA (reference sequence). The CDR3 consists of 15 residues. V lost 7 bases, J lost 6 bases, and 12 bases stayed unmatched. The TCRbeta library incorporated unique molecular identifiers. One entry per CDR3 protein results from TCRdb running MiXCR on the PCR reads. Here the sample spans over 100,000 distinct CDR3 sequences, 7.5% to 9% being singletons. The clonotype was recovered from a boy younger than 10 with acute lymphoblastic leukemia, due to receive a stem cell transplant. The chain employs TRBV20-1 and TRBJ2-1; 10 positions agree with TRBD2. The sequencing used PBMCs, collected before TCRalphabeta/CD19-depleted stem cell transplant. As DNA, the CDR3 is TGCAGTGAGATAGGTAGCGGGGGGCCGGCCAATGAGCAGTTCTTC. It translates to CSEIGSGGPANEQFF.